A single sample is the source of the 29 T cell receptor beta chains below, sequenced in a study of cytomegalovirus exposure and HLA in healthy donors. Researchers ran the PCR with 60 Vbeta and 13 Jbeta primers. Assay used: immunoSEQ multiplex PCR; TCRdb lists only in-frame clones, some missing. The data show 95,000 to 100,000 clones, more than 70% seen once. Source material: PBMCs. The receptors originated from a man aged 30 to 45 in good health and CMV-seronegative.

The chain has TRBV30 and TRBJ2-1, with 7 bases fitting TRBD2. Trimming at V came to 2 bases and at J to 11 bases, leaving 9 bases not matched to a gene. CDR3 length equals 13 residues. Per the germline V gene, CDR1 is GTSNPN and CDR2 is SVGIG (reference sequence). The CDR3 region is CAWSPPSGTKQFF. The CDR3 DNA reads TGTGCCTGGAGTCCCCCCAGCGGGACTAAGCAGTTCTTC.

This chain joins TRBV4-2 and TRBJ2-5; the match to TRBD2 covers 8 bases. J was trimmed by 5 bases and V by 2 bases; bases with no gene match: 7. This CDR3 region has 15 residues. The germline V gene has CDR1 LGHNA and CDR2 YNFKEQ. The CDR3 loop reads CASSQTSGTQETQYF. CDR3 nucleotide sequence: TGTGCCAGCAGCCAAACTAGCGGAACTCAGGAGACCCAGTACTTC.

This rearrangement joins TRBV5-6 to TRBJ2-6, with D maybe TRBD2 (5 bases). V lost 3 bases and J lost 5, with 12 bases in between. The CDR3 covers 15 residues. Per germline, CDR1 SGHDT and CDR2 YYEEEE. In DNA, the CDR3 is TGTGCCAGCAGCTCCGGGGTTCTAAGGGCCAACGTCCTGACTTTC. It yields the protein CASSSGVLRANVLTF.

The chain couples TRBV2 to TRBJ2-2; the match to TRBD2 covers 11 bases. This CDR3 has 14 amino acids. The V and J ends lost 8 bases and 7 bases, in that order; junction bases with no gene match: 6. CDR1 is SNHLY, CDR2 FYNNEI, per germline. CDR3 nucleotide sequence: TGTGCCAGCGAAGGGACTAGCGGCTACGGGGAGCTGTTTTTT. This encodes CASEGTSGYGELFF. Using reference TRBV2 and TRBJ2-2 for the parts outside the CDR3, the full variable domain is EPEVTQTPSHQVTQMGQEVILRCVPISNHLYFYWYRQILGQKVEFLVSFYNNEISEKSEIFDDQFSVERPDGSNFTLKIRSTKLEDSAMYFCASEGTSGYGELFFGEGSRLTVL.

The chain carries TRBV6-1 and TRBJ2-1, with TRBD2 matching over 11 bases. Germline CDR1 is MNHNS and CDR2 is SASEGT. Trimming cost V 3 bases and J 8 bases; bases outside gene matches: 9. This CDR3 has 16 residues. The CDR3, as DNA: TGTGCCAGCAGTGATAGCGGGAGGGCCACGCGCGATGAGCAGTTCTTC. Its translation: CASSDSGRATRDEQFF.

The V call is TRBV15, the J call TRBJ1-5, with D unclear. Trimming removed 0 bases from V and 3 bases from J, with 9 bases in between. The germline gives CDR1 LNHNV, CDR2 YYDKDF (reference sequence). The CDR3 runs 15 residues. The chain's CDR3 is CATSRDGRVNQPQHF. CDR3 sequence (DNA): TGTGCCACCAGCAGAGACGGGCGGGTCAATCAGCCCCAGCATTTT.

This chain links TRBV28 with TRBJ1-5; 10 bases are shared with TRBD1. This CDR3 has 15 amino acids. Losses at the gene ends were 5 bases for V and 6 bases for J; bases not matched to a gene: 7. Germline V CDR1 and CDR2: MDHEN, SYDVKM. The CDR3 DNA is TGTGCCAGCAGTAGATTGACAGGGGGCGGTCAGCCCCAGCATTTT. This gives the protein CASSRLTGGGQPQHF.

This chain connects TRBV5-1 to TRBJ1-1; TRBD1 aligns across 8 bases. Trimming removed 4 bases from V and 1 base from J; junction bases left unmatched: 6. The CDR3 spans 15 residues. Per the germline V gene, CDR1 is SGHRS and CDR2 is YFSETQ. Here the CDR3 DNA reads TGCGCCAGCAGCCCGGCAGGACAGGGGAACACTGAAGCTTTCTTT. Translating it yields CASSPAGQGNTEAFF. The full variable domain, in which reference TRBV5-1 and TRBJ1-1 provide the parts outside the CDR3, is KAGVTQTPRYLIKTRGQQVTLSCSPISGHRSVSWYQQTPGQGLQFLFEYFSETQRNKGNFPGRFSGRQFSNSRSEMNVSTLELGDSALYLCASSPAGQGNTEAFFGQGTRLTVV.

The chain joins TRBV30 to TRBJ1-2; D not resolved. CDR3 length: 12 amino acids. V lost 5 bases to trimming and J lost 0 bases, with 7 bases between them. Germline V gene lookup returns CDR1 GTSNPN and CDR2 SVGIG (reference sequence). CDR3 sequence (DNA): TGTGCCTGGTGGCAGGCTAACTATGGCTACACCTTC. This codes for CAWWQANYGYTF. The variable domain in full, with the rest retrieved from reference TRBV30 and TRBJ1-2, is SQTIHQWPATLVQPVGSPLSLECTVEGTSNPNLYWYRQAAGRGLQLLFYSVGIGQISSEVPQNLSASRPQDRQFILSSKKLLLSDSGFYLCAWWQANYGYTFGSGTRLTVV.

CDR3 coding DNA: TGCGCCAGCAGCCAGCCGAAAGGGAGGATTCCCCGCGAGCAGTACTTC. Its protein product is CASSQPKGRIPREQYF. The V call is TRBV4-1, the J call TRBJ2-7; TRBD2 is a possible D gene (6 bases). V shed 3 bases and J shed 6 bases, with 21 bases lying between them. Germline CDR1 is MGHRA and CDR2 is YSYEKL. The CDR3 is made up of 16 amino acids.

The chain couples TRBV7-9 to TRBJ1-2, with D possibly TRBD1 on 6 matching bases. Trimming shortened V by 0 bases and J by 4 bases, and 15 bases separated the two germline ends. There are 16 residues in the CDR3. Looked up from germline, CDR1 is SEHNR and CDR2 is FQNEAQ (reference sequence). The CDR3 sequence: CASSLALRQEGYGYTF. The CDR3 DNA reads TGTGCCAGCAGCTTAGCGCTGAGACAGGAAGGCTATGGCTACACCTTC.

V gene TRBV6-1 combines with J gene TRBJ1-1, with 9 positions matching TRBD1. The CDR3 contains 15 residues. J was trimmed by 5 bases and V by 2 bases; bases with no gene match: 6. Germline-derived CDR1 and CDR2 are MNHNS and SASEGT. CDR3 nucleotide sequence: TGTGCCAGCAGTGAATTACAGGGGGCTAAGACTGAAGCTTTCTTT. The encoded protein is CASSELQGAKTEAFF.

The chain has TRBV7-9 and TRBJ2-2; possibly TRBD2 for D (7 bases). Germline values: CDR1 SEHNR, CDR2 FQNEAQ (reference sequence). The CDR3 is made up of 16 amino acids. The ends were cut back, 2 bases at V and 5 bases at J, with 15 bases in the middle. The CDR3 DNA is TGTGCCAGCAGCTTACCGCGGGGGCCGGTTACCGGGGAGCTGTTTTTT. This encodes CASSLPRGPVTGELFF.

J is TRBJ2-3 and V is TRBV6-1; a possible D gene is TRBD1 (5 bases). CDR3 length: 14 residues. Trimming left V 6 bases short and J 2 bases short, with 12 bases between. Germline values: CDR1 MNHNS, CDR2 SASEGT. The CDR3, as DNA: TGTGCCAGCAGGATGACAGCGACCACAGATACGCAGTATTTT. Translated: CASRMTATTDTQYF.

The CDR3 DNA follows: TGTGCCAGCGCCCCGAGGACAGATACGCAGTATTTT. It is translated as CASAPRTDTQYF. The gene calls are TRBV6-6 and TRBJ2-3; D unresolved. There are 12 residues in the CDR3. Germline values: CDR1 MNHNY, CDR2 SVGAGI (reference sequence). Trimming removed 8 bases from V and 3 bases from J, with 9 bases in between.

The chain combines TRBV25-1 with TRBJ1-4; D is perhaps TRBD1 (6 bases). Germline lookup yields CDR1 MGHDK and CDR2 SYGVNS. This CDR3 has 13 amino acids. V shed 6 bases and J shed 6 bases, with 11 bases lying between them. The CDR3 is CASRPNRDEKLFF. DNA for the CDR3: TGTGCCAGCAGACCCAACAGGGATGAAAAACTGTTTTTT. Supplemented by reference TRBV25-1 and TRBJ1-4, the full variable domain reads EADIYQTPRYLVIGTGKKITLECSQTMGHDKMYWYQQDPGMELHLIHYSYGVNSTEKGDLSSESTVSRIRTEHFPLTLESARPSHTSQYLCASRPNRDEKLFFGSGTQLSVL.

This chain links TRBV7-2 with TRBJ1-2; tentative D call: TRBD1 (5 bases). V was pared by 2 bases and J by 4 bases, with 11 bases between. Germline V lookup: CDR1 SGHTA, CDR2 FQGNSA. This CDR3 has 14 amino acids. CDR3 bases: TGTGCCAGCAGCTTAAGCGGGGCGGTCTATGGCTACACCTTC. It encodes CASSLSGAVYGYTF.

This chain links TRBV2 with TRBJ2-5; possibly TRBD1 for D (5 bases). The CDR3 is 14 residues long. Between the trimmed V and J ends, which lost 4 bases and 2 bases, there was a span of 11 bases. Germline CDR1 SNHLY, CDR2 FYNNEI. CDR3 amino acids: CASSVDRAQETQYF. CDR3 DNA sequence: TGTGCCAGCAGTGTTGACAGAGCTCAAGAGACCCAGTACTTC.

The rearrangement joins TRBV11-3 to TRBJ1-6; D is unclear. CDR3 length: 13 residues. Germline CDR1 and CDR2: SGHNT and YENEEA. Trimming left V 1 base short and J 7 bases short, with 5 bases between. Here the CDR3 DNA reads TGTGCCAGCAGCTTAGCCCCAAATTCACCCCTCCACTTT. Translation gives CASSLAPNSPLHF.

The gene calls are TRBV5-1 and TRBJ1-1; a possible D gene is TRBD1 (5 bases). Germline CDR1 is SGHRS and CDR2 is YFSETQ. Trimming removed 0 bases from V and 0 bases from J, with 12 bases in between. This CDR3 contains 16 residues. CDR3 DNA sequence: TGCGCCAGCAGCTTGGATCCAGGGTCCTTGAACACTGAAGCTTTCTTT. Translated: CASSLDPGSLNTEAFF.

The rearrangement uses TRBV4-3 and TRBJ2-1; 9 bases agree with TRBD2. Germline V gives CDR1 LGHNA, CDR2 YSLEER. The CDR3 extends over 19 amino acids. Germline trimming cut 3 bases from V and 4 bases from J; bases unmatched to any gene: 16. In nucleotides, the CDR3 is TGCGCCAGCAGCCAGGTCGTAAAACACTGGACTAGCGTATACAATGAGCAGTTCTTC. It encodes CASSQVVKHWTSVYNEQFF.

The J gene is TRBJ1-1, the V gene TRBV5-1; TRBD1 aligns across 9 bases. Germline trimming cut 3 bases from V and 10 bases from J; bases unmatched to any gene: 10. There are 14 residues in the CDR3. Germline V lookup: CDR1 SGHRS, CDR2 YFSETQ. In DNA form, the CDR3 reads TGCGCCAGCAGCTCAACTAACAGGGGGCTAGGAGCTTTCTTT. Translated, it gives CASSSTNRGLGAFF.

The rearrangement links TRBV11-2 to TRBJ2-6; a possible D gene is TRBD2 (6 bases). CDR1 SGHAT and CDR2 FQNNGV come from the germline V gene. Trimming pared 0 bases from V and 0 bases from J, leaving 15 bases between. The CDR3 length is 19 residues. This CDR3 is CASSLDRAGSFSGANVLTF. The DNA of the CDR3 is TGTGCCAGCAGCTTAGATCGGGCGGGATCCTTCTCTGGGGCCAACGTCCTGACTTTC.

The rearrangement uses TRBV9 and TRBJ1-5, with D perhaps matching TRBD1 (6 bases). The CDR3 contains 15 residues. V was shortened by 0 bases and J by 0 bases, with 7 bases between the two germline ends. Germline assignment: CDR1 SGDLS and CDR2 YYNGEE. This CDR3 reads CASSVGDNSNQPQHF. The CDR3 DNA reads TGTGCCAGCAGCGTAGGGGACAATAGCAATCAGCCCCAGCATTTT.

The rearrangement uses TRBV29-1 and TRBJ2-3, with 8 bases fitting TRBD1. The CDR3 totals 14 residues. After removal of 5 bases from V and 0 bases from J, the junction contained 4 bases not matched to a gene. Germline V gives CDR1 SQVTM, CDR2 ANQGSEA. The chain's CDR3 is CSVQTGVSTDTQYF. In DNA form, the CDR3 reads TGCAGCGTTCAGACAGGGGTTAGCACAGATACGCAGTATTTT.

The chain employs TRBV6-6 and TRBJ2-7; 8 bases match TRBD2. J lost 3 bases, V lost 6 bases, and 7 bases had no gene match. The CDR3 sequence is 14 residues long. From germline, CDR1 is MNHNY and CDR2 SVGAGI (reference sequence). CDR3 in amino acids: CASRSTGRDYEQYF. Written as DNA, the CDR3 is TGTGCCAGCAGAAGTACCGGGAGGGACTACGAGCAGTACTTC.

Comment on this clone: A far larger clone differs by one base, so this is likely a read error. CDR3 sequence (DNA): TGTGCCAGCGACATCTCTGGGGCCAACGTCCTGACTTTC. The encoded protein is CASDISGANVLTF. This rearrangement joins TRBV30 to TRBJ2-4; D remains ambiguous. The end of the DNA fits TRBJ2-6 better, so the J call may be wrong. Germline CDR1 reads GTSNPN; CDR2 reads SVGIG (reference sequence). CDR3 length: 13 amino acids.

The chain recombines TRBV6-6 with TRBJ2-3; TRBD1 matches 8 bases. Trimming cost V 6 bases and J 4 bases; bases outside gene matches: 6. Germline CDR1 is MNHNY and CDR2 is SVGAGI (reference sequence). This CDR3 is 14 amino acids long. CDR3 sequence reads: CASRKTGAADTQYF. The CDR3 nucleotides are TGTGCCAGCAGAAAGACAGGGGCCGCAGATACGCAGTATTTT.

This clone has only a few counts. The chain is built from TRBV6-5 and TRBJ2-2; 9 bases agree with TRBD2. The CDR3 length is 14 residues. After removal of 8 bases from V and 2 bases from J, the junction contained 3 bases not matched to a gene. Germline V gene data show CDR1 as MNHEY and CDR2 as SVGAGI. CDR3 coding DNA: TGTGCCAGCGGAGCGGGAGGAAACACCGGGGAGCTGTTTTTT. This encodes CASGAGGNTGELFF.